The 20 T cell receptor beta chains given below trace back to one sample, sequenced in a study of T cell responses to AZD1222 COVID-19 vaccine. Clones were read by immunoSEQ multiplex PCR, and TCRdb kept only the in-frame ones, dropping some. The data hold 100,000 or so clones, with approximately 90% observed a single time. The source was peripheral blood, collected on day 0 of AZD1222 vaccination. The receptor source for this set is an adult in good health.

The chain is built from TRBV5-1 and TRBJ2-2; no firm D call. The CDR3 consists of 13 residues. The V gene lost 4 bases and the J gene lost 2 bases, with 6 bases spanning the gap. CDR1 is SGHRS, CDR2 YFSETQ, per germline. The CDR3 nucleotides read TGCGCCAGCAGCCTGATAAACACCGGGGAGCTGTTTTTT. This codes for CASSLINTGELFF.

The CDR3 nucleotides are TGTGCCAGCACTGGTTTGGTGGGTGGCTACACCTTC. Protein sequence: CASTGLVGGYTF. The gene calls are TRBV6-5 and TRBJ1-2; D unresolved. The CDR3 totals 12 residues. Germline loops: CDR1 MNHEY, CDR2 SVGAGI. Trimming cost V 7 bases and J 7 bases, with 13 bases left between them.

The CDR3 loop reads CASRGVGTGQPQHF. Here the CDR3 DNA reads TGTGCCAGCAGAGGAGTAGGGACAGGCCAGCCCCAGCATTTT. The genes are TRBV6-5 and TRBJ1-5, with TRBD1 identical over 8 bases. The CDR3 contains 14 residues. Germline CDR1 and CDR2: MNHEY and SVGAGI. V trimming: 6 bases; J trimming: 7 bases; junction bases outside the gene matches: 8.

This sequence joins TRBV19 and TRBJ1-2, with TRBD1 matching over 9 bases. Germline V gene data show CDR1 as LNHDA and CDR2 as SQIVND (reference sequence). Losses at the gene ends were 6 bases for V and 6 bases for J; bases not matched to a gene: 8. There are 14 residues in the CDR3. The CDR3 loop reads CASRRTGVSDGYTF. CDR3 in DNA: TGTGCCAGTAGGCGGACAGGGGTTAGTGATGGCTACACCTTC. Based on the CDR3 plus reference TRBV19 and TRBJ1-2, the full variable domain is DGGITQSPKYLFRKEGQNVTLSCEQNLNHDAMYWYRQDPGQGLRLIYYSQIVNDFQKGDIAEGYSVSREKKESFPLTVTSAQKNPTAFYLCASRRTGVSDGYTFGSGTRLTVV.

This chain links TRBV12-1 with TRBJ1-5. TRBV12-1 is marked as a pseudogene. The CDR3 covers 19 residues. CDR3 DNA sequence: TGTGCCAGCAGCGATGCCGGGGTTTCGCTACCTTTGAGCAATCAGCCCCAGCATTTT. This translates into CASSDAGVSLPLSNQPQHF.

The chain couples TRBV5-5 to TRBJ1-5; 9 nucleotides match TRBD1. Germline V gives CDR1 SGHKS, CDR2 YYEKEE (reference sequence). The CDR3 loop spans 15 amino acids. V shed 0 bases and J 6 bases; nucleotides not matched to a gene: 4. Written as DNA, the CDR3 is TGTGCCAGCAGCTTGGACAGGGGGCTGAGTCAGCCCCAGCATTTT. Translation: CASSLDRGLSQPQHF.

The chain uses TRBV19 and TRBJ1-1; the D gene is possibly TRBD1 (6 bases). The V gene lost 3 bases and the J gene lost 1 base, with 9 bases spanning the gap. Germline CDR1 and CDR2: LNHDA and SQIVND (reference sequence). The CDR3 runs to 14 residues. The CDR3 region has the DNA TGTGCCAGTAGTATGAGGACAGAGAACACTGAAGCTTTCTTT. Translated: CASSMRTENTEAFF. The full variable domain, completed using reference TRBV19 and TRBJ1-1, is DGGITQSPKYLFRKEGQNVTLSCEQNLNHDAMYWYRQDPGQGLRLIYYSQIVNDFQKGDIAEGYSVSREKKESFPLTVTSAQKNPTAFYLCASSMRTENTEAFFGQGTRLTVV.

The V call is TRBV2, the J call TRBJ1-5, with 8 bases identical to TRBD1. V was pared by 4 bases and J by 4 bases, with 6 bases of the junction left unmatched. There are 15 residues in the CDR3. Germline values: CDR1 SNHLY, CDR2 FYNNEI. The CDR3: CASSGWTGSNQPQHF. The CDR3 DNA follows: TGTGCCAGCAGTGGTTGGACAGGGTCAAATCAGCCCCAGCATTTT.

J is TRBJ1-1 and V is TRBV5-1; D uncertain. The length of the CDR3 is 14 residues. V was trimmed by 4 bases and J by 4 bases, leaving 14 bases between them. The germline gives CDR1 SGHRS, CDR2 YFSETQ. DNA for the CDR3: TGCGCCAGCAGCCCTACTCCGGGTTCCACTGAAGCTTTCTTT. Its protein product is CASSPTPGSTEAFF.

The chain combines TRBV2 with TRBJ1-5, with D tentatively TRBD1 (6 bases). CDR3 length: 14 amino acids. The V gene's germline CDR1 is SNHLY and CDR2 FYNNEI. The ends were cut back, 9 bases at V and 0 bases at J, with 12 bases in the middle. CDR3 residues: CASQTGNSNQPQHF. The CDR3 nucleotides are TGTGCCAGTCAGACAGGAAATAGCAATCAGCCCCAGCATTTT.

This chain links TRBV6-5 with TRBJ1-1; 10 bases fit TRBD1. CDR3 size: 14 residues. The J segment lost 10 bases and the V segment lost 8 bases, leaving 13 bases of the junction unmatched. Germline lookup yields CDR1 MNHEY and CDR2 SVGAGI. The CDR3 sequence: CASAADRDRGIAFF. The CDR3 region has the DNA TGTGCCAGCGCCGCGGACCGGGACAGGGGAATAGCTTTCTTT.

The chain employs TRBV10-3 and TRBJ2-7, with D possibly TRBD2 on 7 matching bases. Germline V gene lookup returns CDR1 ENHRY and CDR2 SYGVKD. The CDR3 consists of 13 residues. Deletions cut 5 bases from V and 5 bases from J, with 13 bases between. CDR3 residues: CAISKGGEHEQYF. CDR3 in DNA: TGTGCCATCAGTAAGGGGGGGGAACACGAGCAGTACTTC.

V gene TRBV4-3 combines with J gene TRBJ1-1, with D possibly being TRBD1 (5 bases). Trimming cost V 4 bases and J 6 bases, with 18 bases left between them. Germline CDR1 and CDR2: LGHNA and YSLEER. CDR3 size: 15 residues. The CDR3: CASSLEGRGEAEAFF. The CDR3 nucleotides read TGCGCCAGCAGCCTAGAAGGTCGGGGGGAGGCTGAAGCTTTCTTT.

This chain uses TRBV12-3 or TRBV12-4 with TRBJ1-2, with 7 nucleotides matching TRBD1. The V and J ends lost 5 bases and 3 bases, in that order; junction bases with no gene match: 3. The CDR3 spans 13 residues. CDR3 nucleotide sequence: TGTGCCAGCAGTGACAGGGAGGACTATGGCTACACCTTC. It codes for CASSDREDYGYTF.

The chain employs TRBV5-4 and TRBJ1-2, with a possible D match to TRBD1 (5 bases). The germline V gene has CDR1 SGHNT and CDR2 YYREEE (reference sequence). This CDR3 contains 16 residues. V was cut by 3 bases and J by 2 bases, with 17 bases left in between. The CDR3 nucleotides read TGTGCCAGCAGCTGGGGGGTCACAGAGGTCAACTATGGCTACACCTTC. Residues: CASSWGVTEVNYGYTF.

This clone was counted a few times. The J gene is TRBJ2-4, the V gene TRBV11-2; D not resolved. This CDR3 spans 14 amino acids. Germline assignment: CDR1 SGHAT and CDR2 FQNNGV. V lost 3 bases and J 0 bases, leaving 6 bases between the germline ends. CDR3 region: CASSFWGAKNIQYF. Here the CDR3 DNA reads TGTGCCAGCAGCTTTTGGGGAGCCAAAAACATTCAGTACTTC.

V is TRBV7-2 and J is TRBJ1-5, with D hard to call. The CDR3 is 15 amino acids. V was trimmed by 2 bases and J by 2 bases, leaving 10 bases between them. Germline assignment: CDR1 SGHTA and CDR2 FQGNSA. The CDR3 DNA reads as TGTGCCAGCAGCTTAATGGGGTTCGGCAATCAGCCCCAGCATTTT. Protein sequence: CASSLMGFGNQPQHF.

The chain carries TRBV5-1 and TRBJ1-4; D gene uncertain. CDR1 SGHRS and CDR2 YFSETQ come from the germline V gene. The germline V and J ends were trimmed by 0 bases and 8 bases, with 11 bases remaining between them. The CDR3 runs 14 residues. This chain's CDR3 is CASSLDGRAEKLFF. In nucleotides, the CDR3 is TGCGCCAGCAGCTTGGATGGCCGAGCGGAAAAACTGTTTTTT.

The chain carries TRBV15 and TRBJ2-3; D tentatively fits TRBD1 or TRBD2 (6 bases each). CDR1 and CDR2 from the germline V gene are LNHNV and YYDKDF (reference sequence). This CDR3 comprises 15 residues. Trimming removed 0 bases at V and 4 bases at J, with 11 bases between. The CDR3 nucleotides are TGTGCCACCAGCAGAGATGGGGGGCCTGCAGATACGCAGTATTTT. This codes for CATSRDGGPADTQYF.

CDR3 loop: CASRGTGTGENEQFF. The CDR3 DNA sequence: TGTGCCAGCAGAGGCACCGGGACAGGGGAAAATGAGCAGTTCTTC. The V gene is TRBV6-5, the J gene TRBJ2-1; 10 nucleotides match TRBD1. The CDR3 length is 15 residues. Trimming cost V 6 bases and J 7 bases; bases outside gene matches: 9. CDR1 MNHEY and CDR2 SVGAGI come from the germline V gene.